This TCR beta chain emerged from a study of shared clonotypes between healthy human individuals (dated by TCRdb to the early 2020s). At the level of the whole study: A few men and a couple of women, aged 18 to 49 years, made up the cohort. Per donor, three plates each were used for CD4 naive and CD4 memory, two for CD8 naive, and one for CD8 memory. To estimate repertoire size and how much clonotype sharing occurs between individuals, the study deeply sequenced the blood TCR repertoires of a handful of healthy adults. To increase sequencing depth and limit assay-specific biases, different laboratories used diverse techniques to prepare libraries and sequence TCR repertoires. Per donor, leukapheresis produced somewhere between about 0.8 and 9 billion PBMCs. What the study reported, not specific to this receptor: Sampling was restricted to blood, and TCR repertoires in tissues likely differ from the TCR repertoires found in blood. Pairwise subsampling indicated that sequencing depth was expected to affect the degree of clonotype sharing among donors. Rarefaction of sorted-subset datasets indicated incomplete sequencing despite the large sequencing depth. Sharing across a few donors was observed for approximately 4.6% of naive CD4, 3.5% of naive CD8, 2% to 2.5% of memory CD4, and about 0.4% of memory CD8 clonotypes. Because the study included a small number of donors, the genetic and exposure-history diversity represented was limited. Estimated clonotype richness was generally larger for naive than for memory subsets. Compared with non-shared clonotypes, the clonotypes found in all four sorted-subset donors had higher generation probabilities.

Using the deep immunoSEQ assay, multiplex PCR amplified TCR CDR3 regions from genomic DNA. Extracted genomic DNA from each cell subset was spread evenly across all wells of several immunoSEQ 96-well plates, with each plate serving as a replicate. For sorted subsets, about 200 ng genomic DNA, equal to tens of thousands of T cell genomes, was loaded into each replicate PCR. Purified libraries were measured with a Qubit 3.0 fluorometer, size-checked on a Bioanalyzer 2100, and measured again with the KAPA Library Quantification kit. Each immunoSEQ 96-well plate was sequenced on its own single-read 150-cycle Illumina NextSeq 550 flow cell. The paper's data handling went like this. The immunoSEQ output contained only junctional sequences without quality scores, so filtering could not match that applied to full-length reads. To assign V/J genes and CDR3, sequences were annotated against IMGT germline references using PyIR, a Python wrapper for IgBLAST v1.9. Any read was removed if the V/J assignment was weak (E-value above 1e-6), the CDR3 was missing, or the read contained stop codons, out-of-frame junctions, or ambiguous translated residues. V3J clonotypes were defined as sequences sharing the same inferred V gene, J gene, and CDR3 amino acid sequence. Percentage overlap between repertoires was calculated by dividing the number of shared unique clonotypes by the size of the smaller repertoire. Three approaches were used to assess repertoire richness: RTK rarefaction, the Chao1 estimator, and Recon v2.1 estimates of unobserved clonotypes. For all TCRbeta clonotypes obtained by the gDNA method from several donors, generation probabilities were computed with OLGA. The clones in this table, taken by TCRdb from immuneACCESS, are in-frame only. Not every clone is retained; where verified, under half of the shortfall comes from an unresolved V gene, and the cause of the rest is unknown. That table gives V, J and clone size, and the DNA gave D and trimming. Within this sample are about 1.5 million clones, with roughly 95% of them counted one time only. Approximately 1% of the sample is in the top ten clones.

The germline V gene encodes CDR1 MNHEY and CDR2 SVGAGI. There are 15 amino acids in the CDR3, from cysteine to phenylalanine inclusive. Solely the CDR3 DNA is kept, with 45 bases framed from the first base. Trimmed from V: 5 bases; trimmed from J: 4 bases; junction bases lacking a gene match: 10. About this clone itself: There is no known antigen for this receptor. Base qualities are not at hand, and no much larger clone is one base apart.

Donors were healthy HIV-negative adults with no recently reported acute infections or vaccinations. Every donor was a Caucasian adult living in Nashville, Tennessee, USA. CD4+ T cells were enriched by magnetic negative selection, after which naive cells were positively selected on CD45RA and the negative fraction was taken as the memory subset. Blood was collected by leukapheresis, and PBMCs were isolated by Ficoll-Histopaque density gradient centrifugation and then cryopreserved in liquid nitrogen vapor phase. Purity and quantity of every magnetically sorted T cell population were checked by analytical flow cytometry. Genomic DNA was isolated from each sorted fraction and quantified by UV absorbance on a Nanodrop 2000c.

In this chain, TRBV6-5 is recombined with TRBJ1-2; TRBD1 aligns with 7 central bases. The receptor's source is a man younger than 45 in good health. The source material was naive CD4+ T cells sorted from blood. Read against the paper, the sample's cell subset or site label means: CD45RA+ positively selected. The CDR3 protein is CASSARGQDVYGYTF. Here is the DNA: TGTGCCAGCAGTGCGCGTGGACAGGACGTCTATGGCTACACCTTC.